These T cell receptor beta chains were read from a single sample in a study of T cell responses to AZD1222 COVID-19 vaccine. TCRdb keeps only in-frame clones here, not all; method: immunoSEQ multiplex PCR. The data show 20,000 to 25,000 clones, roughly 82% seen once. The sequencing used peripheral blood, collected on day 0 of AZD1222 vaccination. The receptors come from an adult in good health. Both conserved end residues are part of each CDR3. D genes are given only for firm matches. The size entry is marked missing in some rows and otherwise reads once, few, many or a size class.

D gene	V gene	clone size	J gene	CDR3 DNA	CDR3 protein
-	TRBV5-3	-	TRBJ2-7	TGTGCCAGAAGCTTGGTAACCTTCACCTACGAGCAGTACTTC	CARSLVTFTYEQYF
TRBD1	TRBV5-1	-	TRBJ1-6	TGCGCCAGCAGTTATTTACAGGGGGCAGGTTCACCCCTCCACTTT	CASSYLQGAGSPLHF
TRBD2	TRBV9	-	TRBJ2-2	TGTGCCAGCAGCGTCCCGTCTAGCGGGAACACCGGGGAGCTGTTTTTT	CASSVPSSGNTGELFF
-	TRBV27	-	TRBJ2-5	TGTGCCAGCAGTTTTCAGGGGGGCGCGTCCGAGACCCAGTACTTC	CASSFQGGASETQYF
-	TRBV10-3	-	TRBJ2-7	TGTGCCGCCGGGACGGGTACCTACGAGCAGTACTTC	CAAGTGTYEQYF
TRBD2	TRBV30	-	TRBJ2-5	TGTGCCTGGAGTGTAAGCGGGAGTCCAGAGACCCAGTACTTC	CAWSVSGSPETQYF
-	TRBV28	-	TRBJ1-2	TGTGCCAGCAGTTTGGGGGTGGCCTATGGCTACACCTTC	CASSLGVAYGYTF
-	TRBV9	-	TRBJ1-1	TGTGCCAGCAGCCAAGCGGGATACACTGAAGCTTTCTTT	CASSQAGYTEAFF
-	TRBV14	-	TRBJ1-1	TGTGCCAGCAGCCAAATTTCGGGGCGAGGGACTGAAGCTTTCTTT	CASSQISGRGTEAFF
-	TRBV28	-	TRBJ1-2	TGTGCCAGCAGTTTATGGGCCGGGACTAACTATGGCTACACCTTC	CASSLWAGTNYGYTF
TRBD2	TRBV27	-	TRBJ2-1	TGTGCCAGCAGTTTCTTAGCGGGGACCAAGGGGGATGAGCAGTTCTTC	CASSFLAGTKGDEQFF
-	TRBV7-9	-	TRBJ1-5	TGTGCCAGCAGCTTGGTGGATCAGCCCCAGCATTTT	CASSLVDQPQHF
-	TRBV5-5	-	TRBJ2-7	TGTGCCAGCAGCAGGGACATACAAAACGAGCAGTACTTC	CASSRDIQNEQYF
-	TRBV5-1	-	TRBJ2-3	TGCGCCAGCAGCTTGGTCGTGTTCGGGCAGGACACAGATACGCAGTATTTT	CASSLVVFGQDTDTQYF
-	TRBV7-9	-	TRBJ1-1	TGTGCCAGCAGCCCCTCGGCCGTTAACATTGAAGCTTTCTTT	CASSPSAVNIEAFF
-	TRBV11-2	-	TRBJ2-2	TGTGCCAGCAGCTTACAGAACACCGGGGAGCTGTTTTTT	CASSLQNTGELFF
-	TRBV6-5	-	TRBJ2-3	TGTGCCAGCAGTTACGGGGGCCCCGACACAGATACGCAGTATTTT	CASSYGGPDTDTQYF
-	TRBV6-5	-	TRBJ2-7	TGTGCCAGCAGTTACGGTGTGGGCGAGCAGTACTTC	CASSYGVGEQYF
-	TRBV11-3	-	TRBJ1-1	TGTGCCAGCAGCTTGATGGGGGGCAATGAAGCTTTCTTT	CASSLMGGNEAFF
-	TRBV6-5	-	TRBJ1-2	TGTGCCAGCAGTTCATCGGGACTCCAAACCTTATATGGCTACACCTTC	CASSSSGLQTLYGYTF
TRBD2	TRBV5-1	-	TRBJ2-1	TGCGCCAGCAGCTTGGAAAGCGGGAGGGCCTTTAATGAGCAGTTCTTC	CASSLESGRAFNEQFF
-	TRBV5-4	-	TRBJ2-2	TGTGCCAGCAGCTTGGCAATGCTAGGGGCGAACACCGGGGAGCTGTTTTTT	CASSLAMLGANTGELFF
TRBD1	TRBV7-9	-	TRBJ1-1	TGTGCCAGCAGCTTAGGAGGGACAGGGAGGGCTGAAGCTTTCTTT	CASSLGGTGRAEAFF
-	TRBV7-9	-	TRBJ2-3	TGTGCCAGCAGCTCCTTCGGACTCCGCACAGATACGCAGTATTTT	CASSSFGLRTDTQYF
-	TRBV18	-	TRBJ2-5	TGTGCCAGCTCACCACCCGGCGGTTATAAAGAGACCCAGTACTTC	CASSPPGGYKETQYF
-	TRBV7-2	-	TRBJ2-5	TGTGCCAGCAGCTTAGGTGGGGGACGACAAGAGACCCAGTACTTC	CASSLGGGRQETQYF
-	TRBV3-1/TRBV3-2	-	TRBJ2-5	TGTGCCAGCAGCCAAGATGCGGGACCAGAGACCCAGTACTTC	CASSQDAGPETQYF
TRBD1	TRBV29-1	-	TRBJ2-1	TGCAGCGTACCCGGGACAGGGGCTCCCAATGAGCAGTTCTTC	CSVPGTGAPNEQFF
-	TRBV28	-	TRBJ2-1	TGTGCCAGCAGTTTCCGAGGTTCCTACAATGAGCAGTTCTTC	CASSFRGSYNEQFF
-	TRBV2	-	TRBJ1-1	TGTGCCAGCAGTGAAACAGCCGCGGGCACTGAAGCTTTCTTT	CASSETAAGTEAFF
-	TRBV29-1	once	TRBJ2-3	TGCAGCGTCCGCGAGAGCAATGGGGATACGCAGTATTTT	CSVRESNGDTQYF
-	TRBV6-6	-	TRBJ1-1	TGTGCCAGCAGTTACGCGGGTAGCACTGAAGCTTTCTTT	CASSYAGSTEAFF
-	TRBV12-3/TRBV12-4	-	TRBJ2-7	TGTGCCAGCAGTATCCTAGGACAGCAGCAGTACTTC	CASSILGQQQYF
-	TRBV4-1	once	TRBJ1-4	TGCGCCAGCAGCCAAGAAGGCGGGTACGGGGCAACTAATGAAAAACTGTTTTTT	CASSQEGGYGATNEKLFF
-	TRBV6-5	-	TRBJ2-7	TGTGCCAGCAGTTACTCGGCAGTTTACGAGCAGTACTTC	CASSYSAVYEQYF
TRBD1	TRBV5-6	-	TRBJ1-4	TGTGCCAGCAGCTTGTCAGGACAGGGCATAAATGAAAAACTGTTTTTT	CASSLSGQGINEKLFF
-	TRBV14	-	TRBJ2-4	TGTGCCAGCAGCCAAAGCCCAGGAGGGGTTCAGTACTTC	CASSQSPGGVQYF
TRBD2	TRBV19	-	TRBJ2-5	TGTGCCAGTAGTATTAGCGGGGGCCGCCAAGAGACCCAGTACTTC	CASSISGGRQETQYF
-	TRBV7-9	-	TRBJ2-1	TGTGCCAGCAGCTTCTTTCTCGGCTCCTACAATGAGCAGTTCTTC	CASSFFLGSYNEQFF
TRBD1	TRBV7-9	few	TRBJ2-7	TGTGCCAGCAGCCAGGGACAGCGCTACGAGCAGTACTTC	CASSQGQRYEQYF
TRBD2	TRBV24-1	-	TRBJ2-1	TGTGCCACCAGTGACTCGGGACTATTCTCCTACAATGAGCAGTTCTTC	CATSDSGLFSYNEQFF
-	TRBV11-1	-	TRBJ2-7	TGTGCCAGCAGCCCCCGAGTCTCCTACGAGCAGTACTTC	CASSPRVSYEQYF
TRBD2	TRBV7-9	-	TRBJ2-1	TGTGCCAGCAGCCCCGGGACTAGCGGGTACAATGAGCAGTTCTTC	CASSPGTSGYNEQFF
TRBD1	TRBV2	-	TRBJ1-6	TGTGCCAGCACCCCCGGACAGGGGGGTTCACCCCTCCACTTT	CASTPGQGGSPLHF
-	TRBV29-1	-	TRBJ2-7	TGCAGCGTTGAAAACAGGGCAGACGGATCCTACGAGCAGTACTTC	CSVENRADGSYEQYF
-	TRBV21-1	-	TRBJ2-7	TGTGCCAGCAGCCGAATAGTCCAGACACCCACCTACGAGCAGTACTTC	CASSRIVQTPTYEQYF
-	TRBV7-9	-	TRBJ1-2	TGTGCCAGCAGCTTCGATGGGACACGGAATATCTATGGCTACACCTTC	CASSFDGTRNIYGYTF
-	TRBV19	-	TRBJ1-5	TGTGCCAGTAGTATCGGGTGGATTCAGCCCCAGCATTTT	CASSIGWIQPQHF
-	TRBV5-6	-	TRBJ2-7	TGTGCCAGCAGTTGGAAACAGGGACTGGGCCTCTCCGAGCAGTACTTC	CASSWKQGLGLSEQYF
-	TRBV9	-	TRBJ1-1	TGTGCCAGCAGCGTAGGAGGGGCGATTATGAACACTGAAGCTTTCTTT	CASSVGGAIMNTEAFF
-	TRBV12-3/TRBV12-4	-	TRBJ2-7	TGTGCCAGCAGTCTATTGACCTACGAGCAGTACTTC	CASSLLTYEQYF
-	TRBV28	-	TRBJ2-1	TGTGCCAGCAGTTTTTCCCCGGGGATGTCAGGCGGGCCCGACCCCTACAATGAGCAGTTCTTC	CASSFSPGMSGGPDPYNEQFF
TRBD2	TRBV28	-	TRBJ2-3	TGTGCCAGCAGTTTCTTACGTATTCGACCGGGACTAGCGGGCGATACTGACACAGATACGCAGTATTTT	CASSFLRIRPGLAGDTDTDTQYF
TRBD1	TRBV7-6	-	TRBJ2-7	TGTGCCAGCAGCCAAGAGGAAAACAGGGGTGGGTACGAGCAGTACTTC	CASSQEENRGGYEQYF
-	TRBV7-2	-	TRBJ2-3	TGTGCCAGCAGCCCAGGGGTAATCCGCACAGATACGCAGTATTTT	CASSPGVIRTDTQYF